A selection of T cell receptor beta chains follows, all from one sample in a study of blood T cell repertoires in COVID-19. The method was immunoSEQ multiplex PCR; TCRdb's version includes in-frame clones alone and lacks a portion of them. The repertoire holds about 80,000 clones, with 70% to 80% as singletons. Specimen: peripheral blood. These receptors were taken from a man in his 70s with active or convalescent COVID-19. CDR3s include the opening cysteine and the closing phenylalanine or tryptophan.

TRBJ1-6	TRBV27	CASSGRQSLPAPLHF
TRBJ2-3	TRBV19	CASSIMAQRGADTQYF
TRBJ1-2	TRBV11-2	CASSLVAGAYGYTF
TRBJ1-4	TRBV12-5	CASGPDRSAGKLFF
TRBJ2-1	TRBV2	CATGGQGSSYNEQFF
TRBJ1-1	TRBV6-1	CASSVAALNTEAFF
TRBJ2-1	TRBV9	CASSGLPRLHNEQFF
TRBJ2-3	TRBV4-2	CASSQEQFAGGDSGRDTQYF
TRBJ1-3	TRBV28	CASSLEGNTIYF
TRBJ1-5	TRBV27	CASSFGTGNQPQHF
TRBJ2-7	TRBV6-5	CASRQTGPYEQYF
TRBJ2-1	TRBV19	CASSTGLAVLYNEQFF
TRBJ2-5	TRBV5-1	CASSSLAGVQETQYF
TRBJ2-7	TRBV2	CASSLTSGGKSSYEQYF
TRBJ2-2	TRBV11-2	CASRQLDRDTGELFF
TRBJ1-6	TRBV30	CAWSARTASVNNSPLHF
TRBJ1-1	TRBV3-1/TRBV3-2	CASSPRVGNTEAFF
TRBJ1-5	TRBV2	CASSYTGSQPQHF
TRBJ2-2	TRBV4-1	CASSQGLGGTGELFF
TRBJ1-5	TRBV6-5	CASRLTAGQPQHF
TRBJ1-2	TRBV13	CASSSNRRDRGENYGYTF
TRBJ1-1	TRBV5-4	CASSLGSRSGMNTEAFF
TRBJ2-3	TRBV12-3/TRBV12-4	CASRMGHHTQYF
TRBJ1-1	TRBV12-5	CASGPGQPNTEAFF
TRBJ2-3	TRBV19	CASSLTGRSDTQYF
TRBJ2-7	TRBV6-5	CASSDSYLPREYF
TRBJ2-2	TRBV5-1	CASRTDGNTGELFF
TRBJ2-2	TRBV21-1	CASSPGTAVVVGLFF
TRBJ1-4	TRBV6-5	CASILQGDFNEKLFF
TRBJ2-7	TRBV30	CAWSRTETYEQYF
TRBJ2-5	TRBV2	CASVKDRESGVAQYF
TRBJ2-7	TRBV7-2	CASRGSGGSYEQYF
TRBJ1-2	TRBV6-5	CASTNPGQQYGYTF
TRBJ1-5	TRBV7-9	CASSPSPTGGGNQPQHF
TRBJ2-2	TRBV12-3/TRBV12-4	CASSFSYTGELFF